This T cell receptor (beta chain) is drawn from a study of T cell responses to AZD1222 COVID-19 vaccine. Of note for this clone: The antigen is undetermined.

Study conclusions and caveats: Epitopes outside B.1.351 and B.1.1.7 mutated regions reportedly drew nearly half of spike TCRs.

Measured with immunoSEQ multiplex PCR; TCRdb has only the in-frame clones, and not every one. The repertoire consists of some 100,000 clones, with 92% occurring once and the leading ten covering approximately 3.1%. The CDR3 contains 18 residues. Germline assignment: CDR1 SGHRS and CDR2 YFSETQ. The V and J ends lost 4 bases and 0 bases, in that order; junction bases with no gene match: 11. This TCR came from an adult who received the AZD1222 COVID-19 vaccine. The rearrangement uses TRBV5-1 and TRBJ1-1; 11 bases line up with TRBD1. Specimen: peripheral blood, collected 28 days after the second AZD1222 dose. For the CDR3, the DNA is TGCGCCAGCAGCCCCCTCGGGACAGGGGGGAATATGAACACTGAAGCTTTCTTT. Its protein is CASSPLGTGGNMNTEAFF.